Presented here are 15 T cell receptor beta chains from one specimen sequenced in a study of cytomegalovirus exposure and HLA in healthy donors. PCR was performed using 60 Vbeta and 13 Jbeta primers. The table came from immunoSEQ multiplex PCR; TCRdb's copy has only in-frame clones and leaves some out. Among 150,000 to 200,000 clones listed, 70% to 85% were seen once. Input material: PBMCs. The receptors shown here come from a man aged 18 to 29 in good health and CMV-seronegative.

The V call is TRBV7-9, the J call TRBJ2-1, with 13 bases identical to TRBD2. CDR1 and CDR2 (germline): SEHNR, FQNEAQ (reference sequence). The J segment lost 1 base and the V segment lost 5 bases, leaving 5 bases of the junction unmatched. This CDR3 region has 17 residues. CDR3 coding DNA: TGTGCCAGCAGCCTAGGGACTAGCGGGAAATCCTACAATGAGCAGTTCTTC. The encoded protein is CASSLGTSGKSYNEQFF.

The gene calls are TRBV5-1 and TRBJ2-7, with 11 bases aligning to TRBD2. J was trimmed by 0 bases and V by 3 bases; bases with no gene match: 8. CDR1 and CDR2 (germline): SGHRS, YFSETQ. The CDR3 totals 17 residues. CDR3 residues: CASSSAPGLAGSYEQYF. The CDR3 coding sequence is TGCGCCAGCAGCTCGGCCCCAGGACTAGCGGGCTCCTACGAGCAGTACTTC. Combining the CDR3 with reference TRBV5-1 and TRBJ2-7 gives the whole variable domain KAGVTQTPRYLIKTRGQQVTLSCSPISGHRSVSWYQQTPGQGLQFLFEYFSETQRNKGNFPGRFSGRQFSNSRSEMNVSTLELGDSALYLCASSSAPGLAGSYEQYFGPGTRLTVT.

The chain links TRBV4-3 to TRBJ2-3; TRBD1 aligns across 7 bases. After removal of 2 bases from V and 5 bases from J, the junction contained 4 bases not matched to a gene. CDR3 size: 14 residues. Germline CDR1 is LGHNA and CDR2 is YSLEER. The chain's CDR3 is CASSQPGGGDTQYF. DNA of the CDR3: TGCGCCAGCAGCCAACCAGGGGGTGGAGATACGCAGTATTTT.

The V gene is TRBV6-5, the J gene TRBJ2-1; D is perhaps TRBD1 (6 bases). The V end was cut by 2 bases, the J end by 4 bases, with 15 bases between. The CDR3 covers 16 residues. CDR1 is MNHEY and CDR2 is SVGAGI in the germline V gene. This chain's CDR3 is CASSYAKTGIYNEQFF. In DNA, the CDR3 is TGTGCCAGCAGTTACGCTAAAACAGGGATATACAATGAGCAGTTCTTC.

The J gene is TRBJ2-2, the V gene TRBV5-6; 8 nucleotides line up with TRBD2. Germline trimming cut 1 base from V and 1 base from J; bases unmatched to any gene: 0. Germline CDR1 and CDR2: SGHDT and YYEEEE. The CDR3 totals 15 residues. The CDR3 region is CASSLSGRNTGELFF. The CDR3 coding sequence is TGTGCCAGCAGCTTGAGCGGGAGGAACACCGGGGAGCTGTTTTTT.

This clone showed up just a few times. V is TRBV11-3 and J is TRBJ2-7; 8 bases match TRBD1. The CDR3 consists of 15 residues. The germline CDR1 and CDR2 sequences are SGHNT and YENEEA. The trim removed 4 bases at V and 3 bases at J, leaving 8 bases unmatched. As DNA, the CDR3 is TGTGCCAGCAGCTCCATGGGGACAGGAAGCTACGAGCAGTACTTC. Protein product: CASSSMGTGSYEQYF.

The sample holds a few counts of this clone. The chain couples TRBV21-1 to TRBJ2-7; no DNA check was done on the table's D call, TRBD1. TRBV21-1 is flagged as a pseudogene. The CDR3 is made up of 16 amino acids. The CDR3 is CASSTRQGLFSYEQYF. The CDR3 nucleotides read TGTGCCAGCAGCACCAGACAGGGTTTATTTTCCTACGAGCAGTACTTC.

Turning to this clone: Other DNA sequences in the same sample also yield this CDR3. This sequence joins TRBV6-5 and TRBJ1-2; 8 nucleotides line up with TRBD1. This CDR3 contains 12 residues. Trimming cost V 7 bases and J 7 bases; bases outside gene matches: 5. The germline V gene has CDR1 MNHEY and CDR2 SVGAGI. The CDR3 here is CASTGGEFGYTF. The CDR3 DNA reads TGTGCCAGCACAGGGGGCGAGTTTGGCTACACCTTC.

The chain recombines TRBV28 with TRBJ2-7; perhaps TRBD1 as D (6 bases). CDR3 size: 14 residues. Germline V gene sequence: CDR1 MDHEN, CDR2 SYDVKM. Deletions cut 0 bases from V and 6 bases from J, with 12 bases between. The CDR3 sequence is CASSLWAGVREQYF. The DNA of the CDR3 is TGTGCCAGCAGTTTATGGGCAGGGGTTCGCGAGCAGTACTTC.

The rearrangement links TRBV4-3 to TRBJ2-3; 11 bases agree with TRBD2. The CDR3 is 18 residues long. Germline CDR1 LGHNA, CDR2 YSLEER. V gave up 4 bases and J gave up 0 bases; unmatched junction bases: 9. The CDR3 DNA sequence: TGCGCCAGCAGCCGAAGAGGGGGGACTAGCGGTAGCACAGATACGCAGTATTTT. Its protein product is CASSRRGGTSGSTDTQYF.

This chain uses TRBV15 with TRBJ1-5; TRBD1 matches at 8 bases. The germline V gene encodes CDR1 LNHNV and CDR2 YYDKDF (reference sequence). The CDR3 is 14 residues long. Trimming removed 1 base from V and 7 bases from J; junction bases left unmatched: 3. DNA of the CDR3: TGTGCCACCAGCAGAGGGACAGGGAAGCAGCCCCAGCATTTT. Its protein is CATSRGTGKQPQHF.

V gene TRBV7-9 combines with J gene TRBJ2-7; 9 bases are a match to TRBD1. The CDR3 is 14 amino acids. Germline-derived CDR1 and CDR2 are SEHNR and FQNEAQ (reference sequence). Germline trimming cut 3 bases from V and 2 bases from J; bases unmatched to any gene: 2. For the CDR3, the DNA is TGTGCCAGCAGCTTCGGACAGGGGCCCTACGAGCAGTACTTC. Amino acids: CASSFGQGPYEQYF.

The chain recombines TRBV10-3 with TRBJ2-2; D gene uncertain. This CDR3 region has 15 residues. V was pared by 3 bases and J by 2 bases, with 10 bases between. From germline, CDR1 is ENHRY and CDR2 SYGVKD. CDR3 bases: TGTGCCATCAGTGAAAACAGACCTAACACCGGGGAGCTGTTTTTT. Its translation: CAISENRPNTGELFF.

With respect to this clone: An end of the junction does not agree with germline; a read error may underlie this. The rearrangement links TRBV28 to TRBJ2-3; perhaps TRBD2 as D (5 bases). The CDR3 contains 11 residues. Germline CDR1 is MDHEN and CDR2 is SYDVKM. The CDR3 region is CAISLGLRAYF. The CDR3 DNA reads TGTGCCATCAGTTTGGGGTTGCGGGCGTATTTT.

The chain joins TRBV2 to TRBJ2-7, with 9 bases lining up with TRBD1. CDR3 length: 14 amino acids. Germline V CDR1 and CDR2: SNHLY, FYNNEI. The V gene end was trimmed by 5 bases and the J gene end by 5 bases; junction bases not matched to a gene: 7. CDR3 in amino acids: CASSNRDREHEQYF. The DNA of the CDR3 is TGTGCCAGCAGTAACCGGGACAGGGAACACGAGCAGTACTTC.